The source of this T cell receptor (beta chain) is a study of cytomegalovirus exposure and HLA in healthy donors. Overall study findings and caveats: Reported performance of the classifier showed diagnosis of cytomegalovirus status with high specificity and sensitivity.

In the case of this clone: Its antigen is unknown.

The study ran its PCR with 60 Vbeta and 13 Jbeta primers. The assay was immunoSEQ multiplex PCR, and TCRdb's table has in-frame clones only and misses some. Of some 100,000 clones listed, over 70% are singletons. The CDR3 totals 17 residues. V was clipped by 6 bases and J by 5 bases; unmatched bases: 6. CDR1 SNHLY and CDR2 FYNNEI come from the germline V gene. The sequenced sample was PBMCs. The receptor was isolated from a man aged 45 to 65 in good health and CMV-seronegative. This chain joins TRBV2 and TRBJ2-2, with 16 positions matching TRBD2. CDR3 region: CASSGTSGGGRTGELFF. The CDR3, as DNA: TGTGCCAGCAGCGGGACTAGCGGGGGGGGGAGGACCGGGGAGCTGTTTTTT.